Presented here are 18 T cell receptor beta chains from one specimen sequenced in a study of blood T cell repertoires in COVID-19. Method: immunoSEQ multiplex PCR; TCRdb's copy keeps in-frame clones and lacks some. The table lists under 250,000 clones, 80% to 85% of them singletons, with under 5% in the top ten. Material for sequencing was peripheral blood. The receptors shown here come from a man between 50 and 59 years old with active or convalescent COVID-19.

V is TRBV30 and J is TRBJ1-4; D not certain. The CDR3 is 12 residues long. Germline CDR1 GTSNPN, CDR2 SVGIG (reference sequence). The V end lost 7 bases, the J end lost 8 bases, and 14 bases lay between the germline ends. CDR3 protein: CASGRSVEKLFF. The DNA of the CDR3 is TGTGCCTCCGGGAGGAGTGTCGAAAAACTGTTTTTT. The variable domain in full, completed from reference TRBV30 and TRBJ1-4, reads SQTIHQWPATLVQPVGSPLSLECTVEGTSNPNLYWYRQAAGRGLQLLFYSVGIGQISSEVPQNLSASRPQDRQFILSSKKLLLSDSGFYLCASGRSVEKLFFGSGTQLSVL.

CDR3 in amino acids: CASSLTGVLVYGYTF. The DNA for the CDR3 is TGTGCCAGCAGCCTCACAGGGGTTTTAGTCTATGGCTACACCTTC. The chain has TRBV5-4 and TRBJ1-2; 7 bases map to TRBD1. The ends lost 4 bases at V and 4 bases at J; junction bases unmatched: 10. Germline assignment: CDR1 SGHNT and CDR2 YYREEE (reference sequence). The CDR3 contains 15 residues.

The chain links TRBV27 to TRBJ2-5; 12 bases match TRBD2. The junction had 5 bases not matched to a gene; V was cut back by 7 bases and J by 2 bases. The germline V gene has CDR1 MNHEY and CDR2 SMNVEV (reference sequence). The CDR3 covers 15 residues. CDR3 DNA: TGTGCCAGCAAGGAGACTAGCGGGGGTCAAGAGACCCAGTACTTC. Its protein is CASKETSGGQETQYF.

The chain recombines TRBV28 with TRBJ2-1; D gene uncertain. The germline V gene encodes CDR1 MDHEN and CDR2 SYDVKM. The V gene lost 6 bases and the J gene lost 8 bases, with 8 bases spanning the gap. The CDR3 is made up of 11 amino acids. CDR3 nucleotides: TGTGCCAGCAGACGAGTCGATGAGCAGTTCTTC. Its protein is CASRRVDEQFF.

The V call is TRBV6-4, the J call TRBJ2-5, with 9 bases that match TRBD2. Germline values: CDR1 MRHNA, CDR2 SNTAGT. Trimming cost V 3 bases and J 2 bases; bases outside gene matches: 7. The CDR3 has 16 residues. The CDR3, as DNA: TGTGCCAGCAGTGATCCTAGCGGGACTCAACAAGAGACCCAGTACTTC. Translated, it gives CASSDPSGTQQETQYF.

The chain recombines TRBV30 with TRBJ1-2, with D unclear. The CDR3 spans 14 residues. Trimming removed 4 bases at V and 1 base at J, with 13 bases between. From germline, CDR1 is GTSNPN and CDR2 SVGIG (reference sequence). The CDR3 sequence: CAWKARSFNYGYTF. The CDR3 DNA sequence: TGTGCCTGGAAGGCCAGGTCATTTAACTATGGCTACACCTTC.

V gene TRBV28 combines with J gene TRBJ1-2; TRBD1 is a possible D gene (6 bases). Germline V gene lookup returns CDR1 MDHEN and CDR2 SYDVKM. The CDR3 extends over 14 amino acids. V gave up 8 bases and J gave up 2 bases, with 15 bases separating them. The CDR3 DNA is TGTGCCAGCCGCAGCGGGGGCCCAAACTATGGCTACACCTTC. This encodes CASRSGGPNYGYTF.

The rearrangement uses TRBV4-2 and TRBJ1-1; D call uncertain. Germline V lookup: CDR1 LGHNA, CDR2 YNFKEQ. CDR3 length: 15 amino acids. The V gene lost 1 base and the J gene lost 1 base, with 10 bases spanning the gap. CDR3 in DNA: TGTGCCAGCAGCCAAGCCGTTCGGGGGAACACTGAAGCTTTCTTT. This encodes CASSQAVRGNTEAFF.

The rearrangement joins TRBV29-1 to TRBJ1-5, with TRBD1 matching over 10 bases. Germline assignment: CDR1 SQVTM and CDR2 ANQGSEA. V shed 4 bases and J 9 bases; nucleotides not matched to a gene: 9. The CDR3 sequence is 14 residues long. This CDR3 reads CSVVWDRGSGPQHF. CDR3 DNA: TGCAGCGTTGTATGGGACAGGGGAAGTGGGCCCCAGCATTTT.

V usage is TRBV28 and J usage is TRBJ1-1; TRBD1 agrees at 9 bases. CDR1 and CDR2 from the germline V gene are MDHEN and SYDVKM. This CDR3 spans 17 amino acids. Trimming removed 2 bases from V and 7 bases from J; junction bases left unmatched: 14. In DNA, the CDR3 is TGTGCCAGCAGTTTAATCCCGGTAAAAACAGGGGGCAATGAAGCTTTCTTT. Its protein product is CASSLIPVKTGGNEAFF. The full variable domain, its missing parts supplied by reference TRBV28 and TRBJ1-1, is DVKVTQSSRYLVKRTGEKVFLECVQDMDHENMFWYRQDPGLGLRLIYFSYDVKMKEKGDIPEGYSVSREKKERFSLILESASTNQTSMYLCASSLIPVKTGGNEAFFGQGTRLTVV.

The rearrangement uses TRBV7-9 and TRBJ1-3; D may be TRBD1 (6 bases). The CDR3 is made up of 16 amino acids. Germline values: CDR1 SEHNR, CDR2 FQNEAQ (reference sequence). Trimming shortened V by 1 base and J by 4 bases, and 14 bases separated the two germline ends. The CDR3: CASSLGNRTVGNTIYF. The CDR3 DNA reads TGTGCCAGCAGCTTAGGGAACCGGACAGTCGGAAACACCATATATTTT.

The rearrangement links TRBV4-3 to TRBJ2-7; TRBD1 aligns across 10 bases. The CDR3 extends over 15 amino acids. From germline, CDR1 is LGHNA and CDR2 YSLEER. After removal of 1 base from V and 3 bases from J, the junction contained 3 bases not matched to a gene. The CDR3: CASSQGTGGNYEQYF. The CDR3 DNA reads TGCGCCAGCAGCCAAGGGACAGGGGGTAACTACGAGCAGTACTTC.

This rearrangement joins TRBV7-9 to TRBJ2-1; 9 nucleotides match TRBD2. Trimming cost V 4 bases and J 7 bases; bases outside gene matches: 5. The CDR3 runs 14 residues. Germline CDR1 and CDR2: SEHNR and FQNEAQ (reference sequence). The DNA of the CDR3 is TGTGCCAGCAGCTGGGGACTAGCTGAGAATGAGCAGTTCTTC. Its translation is CASSWGLAENEQFF.

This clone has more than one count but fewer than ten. The CDR3: CASSLEGARSGNTIYF. The CDR3 DNA reads TGTGCCAGCAGCTTAGAGGGGGCTCGCTCTGGAAACACCATATATTTT. The chain couples TRBV7-2 to TRBJ1-3; 7 bases line up with TRBD1. Trimming cost V 1 base and J 0 bases; bases outside gene matches: 3. The CDR3 is 16 amino acids. Germline V gives CDR1 SGHTA, CDR2 FQGNSA.

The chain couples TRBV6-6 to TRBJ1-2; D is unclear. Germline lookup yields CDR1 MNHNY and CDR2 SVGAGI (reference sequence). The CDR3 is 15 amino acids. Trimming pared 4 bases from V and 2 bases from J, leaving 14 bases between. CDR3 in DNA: TGTGCCAGCAGTTCCCTCATGAGTTCCAACTATGGCTACACCTTC. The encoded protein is CASSSLMSSNYGYTF.

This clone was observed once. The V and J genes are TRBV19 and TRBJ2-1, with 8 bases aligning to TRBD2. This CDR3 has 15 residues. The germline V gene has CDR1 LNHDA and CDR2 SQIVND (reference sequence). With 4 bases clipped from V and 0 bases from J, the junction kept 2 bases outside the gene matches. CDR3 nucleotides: TGTGCCAGTAGTACTACTAGCGGCTCCTACAATGAGCAGTTCTTC. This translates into CASSTTSGSYNEQFF.

CDR3: CASSPGTRGPRVSPLHF. The CDR3 DNA follows: TGTGCCAGCAGTCCCGGGACAAGGGGGCCCCGTGTTTCACCCCTCCACTTT. The chain joins TRBV27 to TRBJ1-6, with 7 bases identical to TRBD1. The CDR3 runs 17 residues. V was clipped by 5 bases and J by 9 bases; unmatched bases: 16. Germline loops: CDR1 MNHEY, CDR2 SMNVEV (reference sequence).

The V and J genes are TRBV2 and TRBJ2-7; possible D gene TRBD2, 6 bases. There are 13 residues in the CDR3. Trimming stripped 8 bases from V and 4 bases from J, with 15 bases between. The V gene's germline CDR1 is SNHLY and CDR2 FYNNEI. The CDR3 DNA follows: TGTGCCAGCGTCACCCCAGGGAGGTACGAGCAGTACTTC. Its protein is CASVTPGRYEQYF.